Following are 3 T cell receptor beta chains from one sample sequenced in a study of blood T cell repertoires in COVID-19. The data were produced by immunoSEQ multiplex PCR, yet TCRdb's version contains in-frame clones alone and is incomplete. The sample yields some 300,000 clones, around 92% seen once. Material for sequencing was peripheral blood. The receptors stem from a woman aged 25 to 39 with COVID-19, enrolled during active disease.

This chain links TRBV5-6 with TRBJ1-1; maybe TRBD1 (5 bases). The V end was cut by 6 bases, the J end by 0 bases, with 18 bases between. The CDR3 runs to 16 residues. The germline V gene has CDR1 SGHDT and CDR2 YYEEEE. The CDR3 loop is CASTQGWGSVNTEAFF. CDR3 nucleotides: TGTGCCAGCACTCAGGGCTGGGGATCGGTGAACACTGAAGCTTTCTTT.

The CDR3 loop is CASSRDKNTEAFF. DNA for the CDR3: TGTGCCAGCAGCAGGGACAAGAACACTGAAGCTTTCTTT. The chain combines TRBV5-4 with TRBJ1-1; possibly TRBD1 for D (6 bases). Looked up from germline, CDR1 is SGHNT and CDR2 is YYREEE (reference sequence). V lost 4 bases and J lost 1, with 8 bases in between. The CDR3 is 13 residues long.

This clone was picked up one time. This chain links TRBV6-1 with TRBJ2-6; D possibly corresponds to TRBD1 (5 bases). Germline V gene sequence: CDR1 MNHNS, CDR2 SASEGT. This CDR3 spans 17 amino acids. V gave up 2 bases and J gave up 0 bases, with 11 bases separating them. The CDR3 region is CASSELGRSSGANVLTF. CDR3 coding DNA: TGTGCCAGCAGTGAATTGGGGCGGTCCTCTGGGGCCAACGTCCTGACTTTC.